These T cell receptor beta chains were read from a single sample in a study of blood T cell repertoires in COVID-19. TCRdb's copy holds only in-frame clones and misses some; the assay was immunoSEQ multiplex PCR. The sample includes 300,000 to 450,000 clones, around 85% seen only once; the top ten take approximately 3.6%. Sample: peripheral blood. These receptors were obtained from a woman under 30 with acute or convalescent COVID-19. Both conserved end residues are part of each CDR3. A D gene is named only where the DNA matches it firmly. Not every row has a clone size; where given, it reads once, few, many or a size class.

CDR3 protein | CDR3 DNA | clone size | CDR3 length | J gene | D gene | V gene
CASSSFGDRENRAFF | TGTGCCAGCAGCTCCTTCGGGGACAGGGAAAATAGAGCTTTCTTT | . | 15 | TRBJ1-1 | TRBD1 | TRBV7-3
CASSVAGGGNEQFF | TGTGCCAGCAGCGTAGCGGGCGGGGGCAATGAGCAGTTCTTC | once | 14 | TRBJ2-1 | TRBD2 | TRBV9
CSVDVDGYIEQYF | TGCAGCGTTGATGTCGACGGGTACATCGAGCAGTACTTC | . | 13 | TRBJ2-7 | . | TRBV29-1
CASSLEGEKLFF | TGTGCCAGCAGCCTGGAGGGTGAAAAACTGTTTTTT | . | 12 | TRBJ1-4 | . | TRBV6-5
CASTPRTGGGEKLFF | TGTGCCAGCACCCCTCGGACAGGGGGGGGAGAAAAACTGTTTTTT | once | 15 | TRBJ1-4 | TRBD1 | TRBV6-6
CASSLPGTGNYEQYF | TGTGCCAGCAGCTTACCCGGGACAGGGAACTACGAGCAGTACTTC | . | 15 | TRBJ2-7 | TRBD1 | TRBV11-1
CASSYSTWEGSDEQYF | TGTGCCAGCAGTTATAGTACGTGGGAGGGCAGCGACGAGCAGTACTTC | . | 16 | TRBJ2-7 | TRBD2 | TRBV6-5
CATSERDNEQFF | TGTGCCACCAGCGAGAGGGACAATGAGCAGTTCTTC | . | 12 | TRBJ2-1 | . | TRBV15
CASSPDAGTEAFF | TGTGCCAGCAGCCCCGACGCGGGCACTGAAGCTTTCTTT | . | 13 | TRBJ1-1 | . | TRBV7-9
CASSLGLGTGDQPQHF | TGCGCCAGCAGCTTGGGGTTGGGTACAGGGGATCAGCCCCAGCATTTT | . | 16 | TRBJ1-5 | TRBD1 | TRBV5-1
CASRETGTGELFF | TGCGCCAGTAGGGAGACAGGGACCGGGGAGCTGTTTTTT | . | 13 | TRBJ2-2 | TRBD1 | TRBV4-1
CSVESDLAQHF | TGCAGCGTTGAGTCCGACCTAGCCCAGCATTTT | . | 11 | TRBJ1-5 | . | TRBV29-1
CSAPGYGYTF | TGCAGTGCCCCGGGCTATGGCTACACCTTC | . | 10 | TRBJ1-2 | . | TRBV20-1
CASQRGTSEYSGNTIYF | TGTGCCAGCCAGCGTGGGACATCCGAATACTCTGGAAACACCATATATTTT | . | 17 | TRBJ1-3 | . | TRBV9
CASSLRREVGGYTF | TGTGCCAGCAGTTTACGCAGGGAGGTGGGCGGCTACACCTTC | . | 14 | TRBJ1-2 | . | TRBV28
CASSPGGGNTQYF | TGTGCCAGTAGCCCCGGGGGGGGAAATACGCAGTATTTT | . | 13 | TRBJ2-3 | TRBD2 | TRBV19
CASSQDTGYGYTF | TGTGCCAGCAGCCAAGACACGGGTTATGGCTACACCTTC | . | 13 | TRBJ1-2 | . | TRBV3-1/TRBV3-2
CASSGKTRVQNNYGYTF | TGTGCCAGCAGCGGAAAGACCCGAGTACAGAATAACTATGGCTACACCTTC | . | 17 | TRBJ1-2 | . | TRBV9
CASSLKFLWEDRGYEQYF | TGTGCCAGCAGCTTGAAGTTTTTATGGGAGGACAGGGGCTACGAGCAGTACTTC | . | 18 | TRBJ2-7 | TRBD1 | TRBV5-6
CASSLAGTDTQYF | TGCGCCAGCAGCTTGGCCGGCACAGATACGCAGTATTTT | . | 13 | TRBJ2-3 | . | TRBV5-1
CASSPGTGVYEQYF | TGTGCCAGCAGTCCCGGGACAGGGGTCTACGAGCAGTACTTC | few | 14 | TRBJ2-7 | TRBD1 | TRBV7-3